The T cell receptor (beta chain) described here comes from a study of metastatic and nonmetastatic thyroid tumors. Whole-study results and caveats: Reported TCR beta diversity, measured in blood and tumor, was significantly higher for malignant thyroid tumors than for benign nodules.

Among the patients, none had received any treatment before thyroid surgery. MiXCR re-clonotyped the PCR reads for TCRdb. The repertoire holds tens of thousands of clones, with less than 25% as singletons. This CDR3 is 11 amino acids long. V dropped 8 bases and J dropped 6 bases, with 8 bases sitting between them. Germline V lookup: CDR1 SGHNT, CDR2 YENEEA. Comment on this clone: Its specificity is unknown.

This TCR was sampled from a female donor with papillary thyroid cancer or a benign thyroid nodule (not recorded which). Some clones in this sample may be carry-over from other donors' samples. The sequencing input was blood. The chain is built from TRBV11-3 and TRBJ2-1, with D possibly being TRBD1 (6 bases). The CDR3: CASLQGNEQFF. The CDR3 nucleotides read TGTGCCAGCTTACAGGGCAATGAGCAGTTCTTC.